This T cell receptor (beta chain) was captured in a study of cytotoxic CD8 clonotypes in ibrutinib-treated CLL. Study at large: IGHV unmutated about 17; relapsed/refractory approximately 10; treatment-naive over 14. The average sample held about 260,000 productive templates and around 87,000 productive rearrangements. Study-wide findings and caveats: At progression, clonality fell back toward baseline after rising at ibrutinib response. Clonality was higher at baseline than in age-matched healthy donors and tracked circulating CD8+ T-cell counts.

On this clone: The antigen is unknown.

This CDR3 comprises 16 residues. Germline lookup yields CDR1 SGDLS and CDR2 YYNGEE. J lost 1 base, V lost 4 bases, and 4 bases had no gene match. Profiled with immunoSEQ multiplex PCR; TCRdb holds only in-frame clones, not every one. The top ten clones hold 6.5% to 8% of a sample with around 300,000 clones, 80% of them seen once. The rearrangement uses TRBV9 and TRBJ2-1, with 11 bases aligning to TRBD2. The clonotype originates from a human donor with chronic lymphocytic leukemia. This specimen consisted of PBMCs, obtained before ibrutinib treatment. Here the CDR3 reads CASSILAGGSYNEQFF. The CDR3 coding sequence is TGTGCCAGCAGCATCCTAGCGGGAGGATCCTACAATGAGCAGTTCTTC.